This TCR beta chain was sequenced for a study of cytomegalovirus exposure and HLA in healthy donors. To note about this clone: As yet, its antigen is unknown.

Clones were read by immunoSEQ multiplex PCR, and TCRdb kept only the in-frame ones, dropping some. This sample has hundreds of thousands of clones, with 80% to 95% found just once. V was clipped by 4 bases and J by 2 bases, with 18 bases between them. The CDR3 totals 16 residues. Germline V gene lookup returns CDR1 SGHVS and CDR2 FQNEAQ. Points from the study as a whole: The investigators catalogued 164 TCR beta chains as cytomegalovirus-associated. Across donors, most TCRs were seen rarely, yet some public ones were widespread. Researchers reported that a few CMV-associated chains were confirmed in vitro as CMV antigen-specific.

The TCR sequence derives from a woman aged 25 to 45 in good health and CMV-seronegative. Sequenced sample: PBMCs. This sequence joins TRBV7-8 and TRBJ2-7, with TRBD1 as a possible D gene (6 bases). The CDR3 DNA is TGTGCCAGCAGCTCAAACAGGGAAGGGTACCCCTACGAGCAGTACTTC. This encodes CASSSNREGYPYEQYF.